This TCR beta chain is from a study of beta chain features in type 1 diabetes. The study, taken as a whole, reports: The cDNA sequencing approach could over-represent high-TCR-expressing cells. Compared with healthy donors, patients appeared to share more similar naive, central memory and regulatory TCRB repertoires. Lower insertion and higher deletion counts appeared at VDJ junctions in type 1 diabetes patients.

Sequencing targeted expressed TCRB transcripts, as all isolated RNA had been reverse transcribed. TCRdb's table, derived via immunoSEQ multiplex PCR, lists solely in-frame clones and lacks some. Here the sample spans some 270,000 clones, around 14% being singletons. One heparinised blood draw averaging roughly 100 mL was given by each donor. The table lists this clone with a few counts. No antigen is known for it. This TCR derives from a woman aged 40 to 50 in good health. Sample: naive CD4+ T cells from blood.

The DNA for the CDR3 is TGTGCCAGCAGGGCAGGGCGACAAGAGACCCAGTACTTC. This encodes CASRAGRQETQYF. The gene calls are TRBV2 and TRBJ2-5; D perhaps matches TRBD1 (5 bases). The germline CDR1 and CDR2 sequences are SNHLY and FYNNEI. CDR3 length: 13 residues. V dropped 6 bases and J dropped 2 bases, with 10 bases sitting between them.